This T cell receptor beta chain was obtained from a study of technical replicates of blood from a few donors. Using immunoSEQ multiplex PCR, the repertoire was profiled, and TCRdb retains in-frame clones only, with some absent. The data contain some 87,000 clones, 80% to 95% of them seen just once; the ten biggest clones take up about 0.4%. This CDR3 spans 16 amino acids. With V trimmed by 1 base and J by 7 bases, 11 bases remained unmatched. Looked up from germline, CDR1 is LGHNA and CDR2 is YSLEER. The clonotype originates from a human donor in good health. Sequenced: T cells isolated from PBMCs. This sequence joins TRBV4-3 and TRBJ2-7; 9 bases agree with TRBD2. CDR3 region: CASSQVQGTSPGEQYF. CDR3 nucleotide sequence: TGCGCCAGCAGCCAAGTACAAGGGACTAGCCCGGGGGAGCAGTACTTC.